The source of this TCR beta chain is a study of blood T cell repertoires in COVID-19 (dated by TCRdb to about 2020). Regarding the research as a whole: Collaborator samples came from the United States, Italy and Spain and covered acute and convalescent phases of COVID-19. The material from the prospective study consisted of cDNA or gDNA derived from T cells, B-cell-depleted T cells, or PBMCs. The dataset comprised deeply sampled blood TCRbeta repertoires from subjects exposed to, actively infected with, or recovered from COVID-19. The repertoires were made available in a free public database intended to serve as a resource for research on the immune response to SARS-CoV-2. The samples were drawn from the first 160 participants of the ongoing ImmuneRACE study and from under 1,500 subjects provided by 6 global collaborators. Sample metadata almost always included a de-identified subject ID, COVID-19 status, age in years and sex. Where available, HLA class I and class II types were obtained from metadata supplied by the sample provider rather than from assay-based typing.

This clone was counted between two and nine times. It lacks a known antigen. No much larger clonotype is one base removed from it; base qualities were not supplied. The paper's findings and limits, for the study overall: Clinical and demographic metadata were provided uncurated, with the amount varying by source and participant.

The germline V gene (reference sequence) sets CDR1 to MNHEY and CDR2 to SMNVEV. The CDR3 runs 16 amino acids, cysteine and phenylalanine included. Only the CDR3 DNA stays, 48 bases, in frame from base 1. Trimming accounts for 7 bases at V and 9 bases at J, while the number of junction bases matched to no gene is 12. The immunoSEQ Assay, a bias-controlled multiplex PCR, was used to amplify TCRbeta CDR3 regions from genomic DNA. On the authors' methods: The number of nucleated cells in each sample was estimated from the amplification of reference gene primers within the assay. Sequence reads were collapsed and filtered to measure the absolute abundance of every unique TCRbeta CDR3 rearrangement. For each sample, productive Simpson clonality was calculated by taking the square root of Simpson's diversity index across productive rearrangements. TCRdb limited this immuneACCESS table to in-frame rearrangements with V and J called. A share of clones is missing; checked studies link under half to unresolved V genes, and the rest is unexplained. That table is the source of V, J and clone size, and D and trimming were worked out from the DNA. Across this sample there are roughly 260,000 clones, with around nine tenths seen only once. The biggest ten clones account for over 7.5% of the sample.

Another Seattle source contributed samples from volunteer blood donors who had recovered from COVID-19. The collaborating institutions used their own protocols to collect whole blood in K2EDTA tubes. For TCRbeta analysis, collaborators shipped samples as frozen whole blood, isolated PBMCs, or DNA extracted from either of those sample types. This sequence uses TRBV27 and TRBJ2-1, with 13 junctional bases fitting TRBD2. The material sequenced was peripheral blood. This TCR derives from a man aged 35 to 55 who had recovered from COVID-19. The CDR3 region: CASTSPGLAGSTEQFF. The DNA sequence is given as TGTGCCAGCACCTCACCGGGACTAGCGGGATCTACTGAGCAGTTCTTC.